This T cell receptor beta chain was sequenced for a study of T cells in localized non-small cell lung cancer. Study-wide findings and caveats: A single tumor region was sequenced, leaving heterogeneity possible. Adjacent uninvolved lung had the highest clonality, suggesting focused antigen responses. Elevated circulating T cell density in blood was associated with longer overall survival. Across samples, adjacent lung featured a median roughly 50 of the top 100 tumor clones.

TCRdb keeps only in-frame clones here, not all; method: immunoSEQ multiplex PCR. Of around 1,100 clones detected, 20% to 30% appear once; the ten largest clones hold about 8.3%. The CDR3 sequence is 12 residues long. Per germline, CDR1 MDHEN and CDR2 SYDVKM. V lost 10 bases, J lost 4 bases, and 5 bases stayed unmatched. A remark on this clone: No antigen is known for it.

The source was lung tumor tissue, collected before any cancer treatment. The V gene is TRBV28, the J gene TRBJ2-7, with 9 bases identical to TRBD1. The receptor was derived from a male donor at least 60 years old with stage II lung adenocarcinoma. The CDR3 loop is CATATGGYEQYF. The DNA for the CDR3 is TGTGCCACCGCGACAGGGGGGTACGAGCAGTACTTC.